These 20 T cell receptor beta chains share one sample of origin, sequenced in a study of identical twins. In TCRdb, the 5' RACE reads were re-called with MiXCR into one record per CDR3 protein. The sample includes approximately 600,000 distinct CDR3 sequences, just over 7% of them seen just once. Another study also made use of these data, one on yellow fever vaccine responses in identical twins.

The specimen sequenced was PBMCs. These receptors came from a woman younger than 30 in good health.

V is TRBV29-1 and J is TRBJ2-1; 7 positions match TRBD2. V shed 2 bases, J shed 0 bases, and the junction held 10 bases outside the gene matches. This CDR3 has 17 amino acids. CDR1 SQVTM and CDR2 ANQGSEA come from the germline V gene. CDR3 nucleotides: TGCAGCGTTGAACCTGGGGGAGGGACGAGCTCCTACAATGAGCAGTTCTTC. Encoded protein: CSVEPGGGTSSYNEQFF.

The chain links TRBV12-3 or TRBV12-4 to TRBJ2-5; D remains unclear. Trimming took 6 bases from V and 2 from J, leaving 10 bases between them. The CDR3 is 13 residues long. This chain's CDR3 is CASSVHKQETQYF. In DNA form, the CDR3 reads TGTGCCAGCAGCGTCCATAAACAAGAGACCCAGTACTTC.

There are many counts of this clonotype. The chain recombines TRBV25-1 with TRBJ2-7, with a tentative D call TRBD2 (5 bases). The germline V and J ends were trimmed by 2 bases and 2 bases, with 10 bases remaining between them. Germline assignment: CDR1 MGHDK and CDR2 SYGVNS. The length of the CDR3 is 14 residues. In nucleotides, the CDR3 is TGTGCCAGCAGTGAAGGGGAGACCGCCTACGAGCAGTACTTC. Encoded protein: CASSEGETAYEQYF.

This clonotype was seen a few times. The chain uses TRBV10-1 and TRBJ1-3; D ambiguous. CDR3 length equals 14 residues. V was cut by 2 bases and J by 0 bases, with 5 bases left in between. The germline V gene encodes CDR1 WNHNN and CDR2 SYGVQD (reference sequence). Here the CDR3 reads CASSEDISGNTIYF. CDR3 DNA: TGCGCCAGCAGTGAGGACATCTCTGGAAACACCATATATTTT.

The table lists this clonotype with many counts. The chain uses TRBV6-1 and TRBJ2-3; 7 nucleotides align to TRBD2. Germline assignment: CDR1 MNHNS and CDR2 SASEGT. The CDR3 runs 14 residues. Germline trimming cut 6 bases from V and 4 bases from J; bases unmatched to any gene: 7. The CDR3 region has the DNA TGTGCCAGCAGAACAGCGGGATTGGCAGATACGCAGTATTTT. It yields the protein CASRTAGLADTQYF.

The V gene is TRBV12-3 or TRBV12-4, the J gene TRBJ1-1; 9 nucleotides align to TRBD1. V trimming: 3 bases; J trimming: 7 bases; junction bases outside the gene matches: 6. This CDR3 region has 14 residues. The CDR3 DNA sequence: TGTGCCAGCAGTTTTACAGGGGGCGGTAATGAAGCTTTCTTT. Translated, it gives CASSFTGGGNEAFF.

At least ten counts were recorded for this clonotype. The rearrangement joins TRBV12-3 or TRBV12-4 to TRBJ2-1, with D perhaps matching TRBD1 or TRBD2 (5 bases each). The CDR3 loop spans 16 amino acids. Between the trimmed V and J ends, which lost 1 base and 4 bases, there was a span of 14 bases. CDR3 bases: TGTGCCAGCAGTTTAGGAGGGGAGACCCAGTACAATGAGCAGTTCTTC. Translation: CASSLGGETQYNEQFF.

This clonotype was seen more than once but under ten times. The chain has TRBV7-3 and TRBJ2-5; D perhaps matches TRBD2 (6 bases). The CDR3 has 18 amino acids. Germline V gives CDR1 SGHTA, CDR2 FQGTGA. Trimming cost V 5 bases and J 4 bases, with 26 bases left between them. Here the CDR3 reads CASSRGAGFGVFGETQYF. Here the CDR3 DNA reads TGTGCCAGCAGCCGAGGGGCGGGATTTGGCGTCTTCGGAGAGACCCAGTACTTC. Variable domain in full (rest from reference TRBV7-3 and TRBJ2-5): GAGVSQTPSNKVTEKGKYVELRCDPISGHTALYWYRQSLGQGPEFLIYFQGTGAADDSGLPNDRFFAVRPEGSVSTLKIQRTERGDSAVYLCASSRGAGFGVFGETQYFGPGTRLLVL.

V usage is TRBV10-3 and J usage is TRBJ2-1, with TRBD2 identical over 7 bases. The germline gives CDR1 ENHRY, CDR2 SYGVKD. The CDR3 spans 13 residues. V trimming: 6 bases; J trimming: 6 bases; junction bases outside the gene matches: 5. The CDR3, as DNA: TGTGCCATCAGCGTAGCGGGCAGCAATGAGCAGTTCTTC. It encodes CAISVAGSNEQFF.

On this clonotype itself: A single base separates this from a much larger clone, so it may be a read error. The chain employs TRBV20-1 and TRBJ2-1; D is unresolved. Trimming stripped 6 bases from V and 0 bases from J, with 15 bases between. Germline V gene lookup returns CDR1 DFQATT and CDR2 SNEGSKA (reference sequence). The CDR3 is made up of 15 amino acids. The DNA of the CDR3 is TGCAGTGCCCCCTCCGCTGTGAGCTCCTACAATGAGCAGTTCTTC. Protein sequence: CSAPSAVSSYNEQFF.

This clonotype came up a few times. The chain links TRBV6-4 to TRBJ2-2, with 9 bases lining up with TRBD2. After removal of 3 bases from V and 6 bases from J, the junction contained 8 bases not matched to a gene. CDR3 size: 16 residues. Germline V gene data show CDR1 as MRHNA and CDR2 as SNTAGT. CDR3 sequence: CASSEVASGISGELFF. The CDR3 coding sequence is TGTGCCAGCAGTGAAGTAGCTAGCGGGATCTCCGGGGAGCTGTTTTTT.

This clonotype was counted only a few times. The CDR3, as DNA: TGTGCCAGCAGCTCTTGGTCAAATGAGCAGTTCTTC. Amino acid sequence: CASSSWSNEQFF. The chain couples TRBV7-9 to TRBJ2-1; no definite D call. CDR3 length: 12 residues. Germline values: CDR1 SEHNR, CDR2 FQNEAQ (reference sequence). The germline V and J ends were trimmed by 4 bases and 7 bases, with 8 bases remaining between them.

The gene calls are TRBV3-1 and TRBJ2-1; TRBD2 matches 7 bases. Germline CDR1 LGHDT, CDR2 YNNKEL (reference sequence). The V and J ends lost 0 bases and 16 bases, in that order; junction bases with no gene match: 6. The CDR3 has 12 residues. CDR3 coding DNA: TGTGCCAGCAGCCAAGATTGGGCGGGAGTATTCTTC. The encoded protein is CASSQDWAGVFF.

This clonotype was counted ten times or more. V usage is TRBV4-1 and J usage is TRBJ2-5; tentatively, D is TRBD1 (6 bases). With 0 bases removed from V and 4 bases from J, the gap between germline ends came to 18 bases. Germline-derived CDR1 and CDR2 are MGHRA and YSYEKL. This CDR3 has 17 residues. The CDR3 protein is CASSQDSQGALGETQYF. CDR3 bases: TGCGCCAGCAGCCAAGATTCACAGGGTGCTTTGGGAGAGACCCAGTACTTC.

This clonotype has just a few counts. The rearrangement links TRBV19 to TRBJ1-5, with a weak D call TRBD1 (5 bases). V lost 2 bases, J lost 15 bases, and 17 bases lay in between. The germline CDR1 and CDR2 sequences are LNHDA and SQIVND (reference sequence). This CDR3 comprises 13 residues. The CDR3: CASSINRQGKVHF. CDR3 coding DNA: TGTGCCAGTAGTATAAATCGGCAGGGAAAGGTGCATTTT.

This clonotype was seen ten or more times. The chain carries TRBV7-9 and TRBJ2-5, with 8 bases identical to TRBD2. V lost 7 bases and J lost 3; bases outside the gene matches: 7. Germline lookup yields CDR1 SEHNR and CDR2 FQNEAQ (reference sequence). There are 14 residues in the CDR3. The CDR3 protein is CASTPGAGEETQYF. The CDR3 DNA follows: TGTGCCAGCACCCCTGGAGCGGGAGAAGAGACCCAGTACTTC.

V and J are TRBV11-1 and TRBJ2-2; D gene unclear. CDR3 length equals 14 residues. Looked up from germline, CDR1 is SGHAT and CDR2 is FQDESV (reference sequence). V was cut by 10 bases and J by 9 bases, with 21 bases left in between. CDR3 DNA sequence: TGTGCCATGGGCCCCGGGCTCCTCTGCTGGGAGCTGTTTTTT. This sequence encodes CAMGPGLLCWELFF.

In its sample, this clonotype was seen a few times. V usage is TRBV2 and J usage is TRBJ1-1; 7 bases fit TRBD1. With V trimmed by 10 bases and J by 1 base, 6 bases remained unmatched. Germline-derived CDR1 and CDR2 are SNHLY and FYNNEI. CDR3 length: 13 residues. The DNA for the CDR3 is TGTGCCACCCAGGGACAGTCGAACACTGAAGCTTTCTTT. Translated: CATQGQSNTEAFF.

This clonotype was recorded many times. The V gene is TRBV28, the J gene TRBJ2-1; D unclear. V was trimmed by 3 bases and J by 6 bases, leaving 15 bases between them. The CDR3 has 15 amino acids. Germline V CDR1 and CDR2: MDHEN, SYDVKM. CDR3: CASSFPPPKRNEQFF. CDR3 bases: TGTGCCAGCAGTTTTCCCCCCCCAAAGCGCAATGAGCAGTTCTTC.

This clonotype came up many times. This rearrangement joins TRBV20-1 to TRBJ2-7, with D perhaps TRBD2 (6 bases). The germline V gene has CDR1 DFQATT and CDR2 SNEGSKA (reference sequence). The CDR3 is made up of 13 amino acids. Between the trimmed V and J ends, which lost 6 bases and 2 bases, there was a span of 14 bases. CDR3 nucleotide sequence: TGCAGTGCGCGAGGGAGGACCACCTACGAGCAGTACTTC. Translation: CSARGRTTYEQYF.